This T cell receptor beta chain was documented in a study of blood T cells in healthy people across ages. The study, taken as a whole, reports: The authors considered diversity estimates from one million T cells to be underestimates.

A remark on this clonotype: Its antigen is undetermined.

The germline V gene encodes CDR1 MDHEN and CDR2 SYDVKM. The CDR3 sequence is 13 residues long. PCR was performed a second time for about 7 to 11 cycles using a sample-barcoded 5' primer and a J-beta primer mix. TCRdb re-derived calls from the 5' RACE reads in MiXCR, one entry per CDR3 protein. Of 910,000 or so distinct CDR3 sequences in the sample, about 51% are singletons; the top ten hold roughly 23%. Each sample had at least 6 million PBMCs isolated. V is TRBV28 and J is TRBJ2-5, with TRBD2 matching over 11 bases. The J call is doubtful: the DNA matches TRBJ2-7 better. Sequenced input: blood. The receptor's source is a woman aged 60 to 75 in good health. CDR3 in amino acids: CAIAGTSGYEQYF. The CDR3 coding sequence is TGTGCCATTGCCGGGACTAGCGGCTACGAGCAGTACTTC.